One and the same sample provided the 4 T cell receptor beta chains below, sequenced in a study of control samples from healthy donors and cancer patients. Produced via immunoSEQ multiplex PCR; TCRdb's table is partial and in-frame only. Among tens of thousands of clones listed, roughly 91% were seen once. Input material: blood. Every receptor here comes from a woman aged 55 to 70 in good health.

The chain is built from TRBV13 and TRBJ2-2; the match to TRBD2 covers 10 bases. V shed 4 bases and J 5 bases; nucleotides not matched to a gene: 13. The CDR3 totals 18 residues. Germline V gene sequence: CDR1 PRHDT, CDR2 FYEKMQ (reference sequence). The CDR3 nucleotides read TGTGCCAGCAGCTCGTTAGCGGGAGGACGTAGGGGGACCGGGGAGCTGTTTTTT. Its translation is CASSSLAGGRRGTGELFF.

The chain links TRBV3-1 (or the pseudogene TRBV3-2) to TRBJ1-1; D remains unclear. The germline CDR1 and CDR2 sequences are LGHDT and YNNKEL (reference sequence). The CDR3 is 14 residues long. The V and J ends lost 2 bases and 1 base respectively, with 8 bases between them. CDR3 sequence reads: CASSQRNTNTEAFF. As DNA, the CDR3 is TGTGCCAGCAGCCAACGCAACACGAACACTGAAGCTTTCTTT.

The genes are TRBV11-2 and TRBJ1-2; D is possibly TRBD1 (6 bases). The CDR3 extends over 14 amino acids. The V end was cut by 6 bases, the J end by 4 bases, with 15 bases between. Germline values: CDR1 SGHAT, CDR2 FQNNGV. In nucleotides, the CDR3 is TGTGCCAGCAGAAAGCCCGGACAGCTCTATGGCTACACCTTC. It translates to CASRKPGQLYGYTF.

The chain links TRBV5-5 to TRBJ2-5, with 8 bases aligning to TRBD2. CDR3 length: 14 residues. J gave up 3 bases and V 0 bases, and 1 base lay outside the gene matches. Germline values: CDR1 SGHKS, CDR2 YYEKEE (reference sequence). The CDR3 protein is CASSLVAGKETQYF. CDR3 DNA: TGTGCCAGCAGCTTGGTAGCGGGGAAAGAGACCCAGTACTTC.